The 10 T cell receptor beta chains given below trace back to one sample, sequenced in a study of tumor-infiltrating lymphocytes in primary liver carcinoma. Unsorted whole blood supplied the blood RNA, and germline DNA was isolated too. Making TCR beta cDNA involved around 520 ng total RNA and a constant-region primer. Modified slightly, ARM-PCR produced TCR beta libraries over three nested multiplex PCR rounds. The first two PCR rounds used TRBV1-TRBV30 primers with a Cbeta primer, 9 to 10 cycles each. In TCRdb, the multiplex PCR reads were re-called with MiXCR into one record per CDR3 protein. The sample contains 250,000 to 350,000 distinct CDR3 sequences, 58% of which appear only once. Sequencing used peripheral blood. Source of these receptors: a woman aged 25 to 45 with primary liver carcinoma and hepatitis B virus infection.

The chain is built from TRBV10-3 and TRBJ2-7; unclear D gene. V was clipped by 4 bases and J by 4 bases, with 11 bases between them. The germline gives CDR1 ENHRY, CDR2 SYGVKD. This CDR3 is 13 amino acids long. This chain's CDR3 is CAISADTGYEQYF. In nucleotides, the CDR3 is TGTGCCATCAGTGCTGATACCGGATACGAGCAGTACTTC.

This clonotype occurred many times. V and J are TRBV5-6 and TRBJ2-7; perhaps TRBD2 as D (6 bases). Trimming shortened V by 4 bases and J by 1 base, and 9 bases separated the two germline ends. This CDR3 contains 13 residues. In germline, CDR1 is SGHDT, CDR2 YYEEEE. DNA of the CDR3: TGTGCCAGCAGCGGGGGACTTTCCTACGAGCAGTACTTC. This encodes CASSGGLSYEQYF.

The chain couples TRBV11-3 to TRBJ2-7; D may be TRBD1 or TRBD2 (5 bases each). The germline V gene has CDR1 SGHNT and CDR2 YENEEA. The CDR3 length is 15 residues. V was pared by 1 base and J by 0 bases, with 10 bases between. The CDR3 region is CASSLGGELSYEQYF. The CDR3 DNA reads TGTGCCAGCAGCTTAGGAGGGGAACTCTCCTACGAGCAGTACTTC.

This clonotype has ten or more counts. This chain connects TRBV11-2 to TRBJ1-5; unclear D gene. Germline V CDR1 and CDR2: SGHAT, FQNNGV. CDR3 length equals 15 residues. V lost 5 bases and J 1 base, leaving 12 bases between the germline ends. The CDR3 sequence is CASSPYSGSNQPQHF. The CDR3 DNA reads as TGTGCCAGCAGCCCATATAGCGGAAGCAATCAGCCCCAGCATTTT.

Of note for this clonotype: Just one base apart from a much larger clone, this may be a read error. The conserved phenylalanine or tryptophan is not found at the CDR3 terminus, so this likely reflects a read error. The V call is TRBV6-5, the J call TRBJ2-3; 9 bases align to TRBD2. Germline V gene data show CDR1 as MNHEY and CDR2 as SVGAGI. This CDR3 region has 16 residues. V gave up 6 bases and J gave up 5 bases; unmatched junction bases: 12. CDR3 protein: CASSSSRGRARDTQYL. CDR3 DNA: TGTGCCAGCAGCAGCTCTCGCGGGAGGGCCAGAGATACGCAGTATTTG.

This chain uses TRBV7-9 with TRBJ1-4; 9 nucleotides line up with TRBD1. CDR1 and CDR2 (germline): SEHNR, FQNEAQ (reference sequence). Germline trimming cut 6 bases from V and 7 bases from J; bases unmatched to any gene: 15. The CDR3 contains 17 residues. Written as DNA, the CDR3 is TGTGCCAGCAGTTATGACAGGGGGACCGCTGTAGGTGAAAAACTGTTTTTT. Protein: CASSYDRGTAVGEKLFF.

A word on this clonotype: One end of the junction does not line up with germline, which may come from a read error. The CDR3 DNA follows: TGTGCCAGCAGCTTACACAGCACCACCGGGGAGCTGTTTTTT. Its protein is CASSLHSTTGELFF. The chain links TRBV5-1 to TRBJ2-2; D is unresolved. This CDR3 is 14 amino acids long. In germline, CDR1 is SGHRS, CDR2 YFSETQ.

The chain links TRBV28 to TRBJ1-3; D uncertain. The ends were cut back, 5 bases at V and 2 bases at J, with 10 bases in the middle. Looked up from germline, CDR1 is MDHEN and CDR2 is SYDVKM. The CDR3 is 14 amino acids. The CDR3 sequence: CASSLGSPGNTIYF. Written as DNA, the CDR3 is TGTGCCAGCAGTCTCGGCAGTCCTGGAAACACCATATATTTT.

About this clonotype itself: A much larger clone differs by one base, so this may be a read error. The final CDR3 position lacks the conserved phenylalanine or tryptophan, pointing to a likely read error. The chain combines TRBV4-1 with TRBJ2-3; either TRBD1 or TRBD2 may supply D (5 bases each). Per the germline V gene, CDR1 is MGHRA and CDR2 is YSYEKL. CDR3 size: 17 residues. Trimming stripped 0 bases from V and 2 bases from J, with 15 bases between. The CDR3 DNA reads TGCGCCAGCAGCCAAGATAGCCAGGGAGATTCCACAGATACGCAGTATTCT. It codes for CASSQDSQGDSTDTQYS.

Of note for this clonotype: A much larger clone differs from this one at a single base, so this may be a read error. The chain employs TRBV6-5 and TRBJ2-3; TRBD1 matches at 7 bases. CDR3 size: 16 residues. Germline CDR1 and CDR2: MNHEY and SVGAGI. The CDR3 sequence is CASAFTGVFSTDMQYF. The DNA of the CDR3 is TGTGCCAGCGCCTTCACAGGGGTATTTTCCACAGATATGCAGTATTTT.